This TCR beta chain was sequenced in a study of blood T cell repertoires in COVID-19. This CDR3 comprises 14 residues. Germline values: CDR1 MNHEY, CDR2 SMNVEV (reference sequence). V was shortened by 1 base and J by 6 bases, with 13 bases between the two germline ends. The repertoire was sequenced with immunoSEQ multiplex PCR; TCRdb's copy has only in-frame clones and lacks some. Among about 250,000 clones listed, about 90% were seen once. Sequencing used peripheral blood. This chain uses TRBV27 with TRBJ2-7, with TRBD1 as a possible D gene (6 bases). This sequence originates from a man aged 80 or over with acute or convalescent COVID-19. The CDR3 loop reads CASSLWETRGEQYF. CDR3 coding DNA: TGTGCCAGCAGTTTATGGGAGACCAGGGGCGAGCAGTACTTC.